This note documents a single T cell receptor (beta chain) sequence. This record belongs to a study of cytomegalovirus exposure and HLA in healthy donors. PCR primers comprised 60 Vbeta and 13 Jbeta primers. Method: immunoSEQ multiplex PCR; TCRdb's copy keeps in-frame clones and lacks some. This repertoire comprises 150,000 or so clones; its ten largest clones make up under 2%. Trimming removed 5 bases from V and 4 bases from J; junction bases left unmatched: 10. CDR3 length equals 16 residues. Per germline, CDR1 SGHTA and CDR2 FQGNSA. This TCR came from a woman in her forties or fifties in good health and CMV-seronegative. Sequences were obtained from PBMCs. The V gene is TRBV7-2, the J gene TRBJ2-5, with 10 bases matching TRBD2. CDR3 coding DNA: TGTGCCAGCAGCCGAGGGACTAGCGTCCTTGGAGAGACCCAGTACTTC. Its protein is CASSRGTSVLGETQYF.